The rows below give T cell receptor beta chains drawn from one sample of a study of CD8 T cells in Susac syndrome. TCRdb independently ran MiXCR on the immunoSEQ multiplex PCR reads; one entry per CDR3 protein. Altogether roughly 200,000 distinct CDR3 sequences are present, roughly 90% being singletons, with the ten largest covering approximately 0.086%. Sequenced input: CD4+ T cells from PBMCs. The receptors were gathered from a human donor with Susac syndrome. Both conserved end residues are part of each CDR3. The D gene is left open where the match is weak. Size is stated for part of the rows, as once, few or many counts, or as a class when the clone is expanded.

J	D	size	V	DNA	CDR3
TRBJ2-7	TRBD2	.	TRBV28	TGTGCCAGCAGCGACGGGACTAGCGGGAGCTACGAGCAGTACTTC	CASSDGTSGSYEQYF
TRBJ2-6	.	few	TRBV6-1	TGTGCCAGCAGTTTACGGGACTCTGGGGCCAACGTCCTGACTTTC	CASSLRDSGANVLTF
TRBJ2-1	TRBD1	once	TRBV6-6	TGTGCCAGCAGTTACTCGGGACAGGGGACCCATGAGCAGTTCTTC	CASSYSGQGTHEQFF
TRBJ1-5	TRBD1	few	TRBV5-1	TGCGCCAGCAGCTATCGACAGGGTGTGGATCAGCCCCAGCATTTT	CASSYRQGVDQPQHF
TRBJ2-5	TRBD2	.	TRBV20-1	TGCAGTGCTAGTGGGACTAGCGGGACTTCCGTGCCCCAAGAGACCCAGTACTTC	CSASGTSGTSVPQETQYF
TRBJ2-3	TRBD1	.	TRBV20-1	TGCAGTGCTACCGGGGACAGGGACACAGATACGCAGTATTTT	CSATGDRDTDTQYF
TRBJ1-1	.	.	TRBV29-1	TGCAGCGTTGAAGAGGTGGGCACTGAAGCTTTCTTT	CSVEEVGTEAFF
TRBJ2-2	TRBD2	.	TRBV20-1	TGCAGTGCTAGGTCGGGCGGGGGGGCAACCGGGGAGCTGTTTTTT	CSARSGGGATGELFF
TRBJ1-3	.	.	TRBV18	TGTGCCAGCTCACAGGACAGTCCTGGAAACACCATATATTTT	CASSQDSPGNTIYF
TRBJ2-7	TRBD1	.	TRBV2	TGTGCCAGCGGGGGACAGGGAAGCGAGCAGTACTTC	CASGGQGSEQYF
TRBJ1-2	.	.	TRBV20-1	TGCAGTGCTAGAGGACAGGAGCGAGGTGGCTACACCTTC	CSARGQERGGYTF